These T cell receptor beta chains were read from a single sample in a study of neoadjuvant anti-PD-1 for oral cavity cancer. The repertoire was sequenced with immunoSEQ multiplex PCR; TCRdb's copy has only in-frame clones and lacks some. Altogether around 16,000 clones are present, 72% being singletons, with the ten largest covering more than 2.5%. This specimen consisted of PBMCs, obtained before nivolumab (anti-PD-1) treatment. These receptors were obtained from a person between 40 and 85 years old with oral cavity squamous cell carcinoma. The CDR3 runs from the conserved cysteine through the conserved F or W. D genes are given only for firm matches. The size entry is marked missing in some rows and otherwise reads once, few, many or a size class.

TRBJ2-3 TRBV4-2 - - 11 CATGSTDTQYF TGTGCCACCGGTAGCACAGATACGCAGTATTTT
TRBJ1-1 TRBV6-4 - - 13 CASSLTENTEAFF TGTGCCAGCAGTTTGACAGAGAACACTGAAGCTTTCTTT
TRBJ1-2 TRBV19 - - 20 CASSQDFVPNYGYTFGGYTF -
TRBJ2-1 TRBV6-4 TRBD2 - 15 CASSVGREAYNEQFF TGTGCCAGCAGTGTAGGGCGGGAGGCCTACAATGAGCAGTTCTTC
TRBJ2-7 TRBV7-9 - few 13 CASTDDSSYEQYF TGTGCCAGCACTGATGACAGCTCCTACGAGCAGTACTTC
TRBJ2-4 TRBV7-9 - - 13 CASSSGLSDIQYF TGTGCCAGCAGCTCGGGGTTGTCGGACATTCAGTACTTC
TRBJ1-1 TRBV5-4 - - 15 CASSPPGHMNTEAFF TGTGCCAGCAGCCCACCGGGACACATGAACACTGAAGCTTTCTTT
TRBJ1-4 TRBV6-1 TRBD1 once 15 CASSVDRGTNEKLFF TGTGCCAGCAGTGTGGACAGGGGGACTAATGAAAAACTGTTTTTT
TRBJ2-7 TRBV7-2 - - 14 CASSPYVSSYEQYF TGTGCCAGCAGCCCATACGTTAGTAGCTACGAGCAGTACTTC
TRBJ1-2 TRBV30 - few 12 CAWSTRNYGYTF TGTGCCTGGAGTACCAGGAACTATGGCTACACCTTC
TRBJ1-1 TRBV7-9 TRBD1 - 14 CASSFEGAPTEAFF TGTGCCAGCAGCTTTGAGGGGGCGCCCACTGAAGCTTTCTTT
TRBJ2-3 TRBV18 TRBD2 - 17 CASSPRRVAGSTDTQYF TGTGCCAGCTCACCACGAAGGGTAGCGGGGAGCACAGATACGCAGTATTTT
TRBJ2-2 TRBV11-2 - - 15 CASSLVQGSTGELFF TGTGCCAGCAGCTTAGTTCAGGGCAGCACCGGGGAGCTGTTTTTT
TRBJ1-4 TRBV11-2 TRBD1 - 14 CASSQGQEEEKLFF TGTGCCAGCAGCCAGGGACAGGAGGAAGAAAAACTGTTTTTT
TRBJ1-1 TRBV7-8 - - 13 CASSSRGAVEAFF TGTGCCAGCAGCTCCCGCGGGGCGGTGGAAGCTTTCTTT
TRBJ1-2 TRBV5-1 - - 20 CASSSPGMSTSGVKGYGYTF TGCGCCAGCAGCTCCCCTGGCATGTCAACGTCAGGGGTCAAGGGGTATGGCTACACCTTC
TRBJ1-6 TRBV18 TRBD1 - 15 CASSPGTADNSPLHF TGTGCCAGCTCACCTGGGACAGCGGATAATTCACCCCTCCACTTT
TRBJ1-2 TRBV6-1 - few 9 CASSPPGTF TGTGCCAGCAGCCCCCCCGGTACTTTC
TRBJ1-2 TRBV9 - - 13 CASSSGPGYGYTF TGTGCCAGCAGCTCGGGGCCTGGCTATGGCTACACCTTC
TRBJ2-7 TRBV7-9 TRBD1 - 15 CASSLTPGTAGDQYF TGTGCCAGCAGCTTAACCCCCGGGACAGCTGGCGACCAGTACTTC
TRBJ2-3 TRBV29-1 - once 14 CSVGGTSSTDTQYF TGCAGCGTTGGCGGGACTTCAAGCACAGATACGCAGTATTTT
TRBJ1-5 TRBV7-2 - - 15 CASSFQGTGNQPQHF TGTGCCAGCAGCTTCCAGGGCACCGGCAATCAGCCCCAGCATTTT
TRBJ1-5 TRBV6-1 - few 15 CASSEAQAANQPQHF TGTGCCAGCAGTGAAGCGCAGGCAGCTAATCAGCCCCAGCATTTT
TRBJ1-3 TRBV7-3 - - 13 CASSGGPGNTIYF TGTGCCAGCAGCGGGGGTCCTGGAAACACCATATATTTT
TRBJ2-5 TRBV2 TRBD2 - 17 CASSTKTSGRVGETQYF TGTGCCAGCAGTACCAAGACTAGCGGGAGGGTAGGCGAGACCCAGTACTTC
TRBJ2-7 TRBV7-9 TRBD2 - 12 CASSPTGGEQYF TGTGCCAGCAGCCCCACGGGGGGCGAGCAGTACTTC
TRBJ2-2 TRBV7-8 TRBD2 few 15 CASSTRLARTGELFF TGTGCCAGCAGCACAAGACTAGCGAGGACCGGGGAGCTGTTTTTT
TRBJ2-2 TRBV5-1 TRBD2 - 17 CASSLASAGGNTGELFF TGCGCCAGCAGCTTGGCCTCCGCGGGGGGGAACACCGGGGAGCTGTTTTTT